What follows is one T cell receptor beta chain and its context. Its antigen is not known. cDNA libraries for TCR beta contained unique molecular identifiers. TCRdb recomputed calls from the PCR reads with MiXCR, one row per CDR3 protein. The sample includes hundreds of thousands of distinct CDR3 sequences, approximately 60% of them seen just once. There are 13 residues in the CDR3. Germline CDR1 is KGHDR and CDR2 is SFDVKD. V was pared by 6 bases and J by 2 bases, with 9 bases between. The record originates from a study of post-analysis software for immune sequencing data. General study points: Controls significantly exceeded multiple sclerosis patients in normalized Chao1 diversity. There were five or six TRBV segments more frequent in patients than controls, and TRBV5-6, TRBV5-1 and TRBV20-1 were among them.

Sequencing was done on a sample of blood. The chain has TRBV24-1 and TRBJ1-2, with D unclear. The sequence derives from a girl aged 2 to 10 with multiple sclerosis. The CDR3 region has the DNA TGTGCCACCAGTAGGAACAGCAACTATGGCTACACCTTC. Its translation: CATSRNSNYGYTF.